The rows below give T cell receptor beta chains drawn from one sample of a study of OX40 agonist ivuxolimab in advanced cancers. Method: immunoSEQ multiplex PCR; TCRdb's copy keeps in-frame clones and lacks some. The sample has 55,000 to 70,000 clones, roughly 80% seen once; the top ten hold roughly 11%. The sample here was CD4+ or CD8+ T cells sorted from blood, taken in a trial of the OX40 agonist ivuxolimab. The receptors shown here come from an adult with an advanced solid tumor such as melanoma, head and neck, liver or kidney cancer. Each CDR3 is given with its conserved first and last residue. The D gene is left open where the match is weak. Clone size, where shown, is once, few, many, or a class for clones that have expanded.

V: TRBV4-1
J: TRBJ2-2
size: .
D: TRBD1
CDR3: CASSQEGTGMFAGELFF
DNA: TGCGCCAGCAGCCAAGAAGGGACAGGGATGTTCGCCGGGGAGCTGTTTTTT

V: TRBV18
J: TRBJ1-2
size: .
D: .
CDR3: CASSLRGNEYGYTF
DNA: TGTGCCAGCTCCCTAAGAGGGAATGAGTATGGCTACACCTTC

V: TRBV5-6
J: TRBJ2-2
size: .
D: TRBD1
CDR3: CASSSREGARNTGELFF
DNA: TGTGCCAGCAGCTCCCGAGAGGGGGCAAGGAACACCGGGGAGCTGTTTTTT

V: TRBV6-6
J: TRBJ1-5
size: .
D: TRBD1
CDR3: CASSYPDRENQPQHF
DNA: TGTGCCAGCAGTTACCCCGACAGGGAGAATCAGCCCCAGCATTTT

V: TRBV2
J: TRBJ1-1
size: .
D: TRBD1
CDR3: CASRTGGRTEAFF
DNA: TGTGCCAGCAGAACAGGGGGTCGGACTGAAGCTTTCTTT

V: TRBV7-8
J: TRBJ2-1
size: .
D: TRBD2
CDR3: CASSLVIGLAPFF
DNA: TGTGCCAGCAGCTTAGTCATCGGACTAGCCCCGTTCTTC

V: TRBV2
J: TRBJ1-5
size: .
D: TRBD1
CDR3: CASSEGGRGPGQPQHF
DNA: TGTGCCAGCAGTGAAGGGGGCAGGGGGCCGGGGCAGCCCCAGCATTTT

V: TRBV5-1
J: TRBJ1-1
size: .
D: .
CDR3: CASSLRGAQNTEAFF
DNA: TGCGCCAGCAGCTTAAGGGGGGCGCAGAACACTGAAGCTTTCTTT

V: TRBV19
J: TRBJ1-5
size: few
D: .
CDR3: CASSEGFTQPQHF
DNA: TGTGCCAGTAGTGAAGGGTTCACTCAGCCCCAGCATTTT

V: TRBV6-1
J: TRBJ1-2
size: .
D: .
CDR3: CASRLTVSYGYTF
DNA: TGTGCCAGCAGGCTGACAGTCTCCTATGGCTACACCTTC

V: TRBV20-1
J: TRBJ2-3
size: .
D: .
CDR3: CSASISDTQYF
DNA: TGCAGTGCTTCCATTTCGGATACGCAGTATTTT

V: TRBV11-3
J: TRBJ2-3
size: .
D: .
CDR3: CASSAGGPLTDTQYF
DNA: TGTGCCAGCAGCGCTGGCGGCCCCCTCACAGATACGCAGTATTTT

V: TRBV6-4
J: TRBJ2-3
size: .
D: TRBD2
CDR3: CASSDGTTATDTQYF
DNA: TGTGCCAGCAGTGACGGGACTACGGCCACAGATACGCAGTATTTT

V: TRBV5-1
J: TRBJ2-5
size: once
D: .
CDR3: CASSLGTSSETQYF
DNA: TGCGCCAGCAGCTTGGGCACTAGCTCAGAGACCCAGTACTTC

V: TRBV15
J: TRBJ2-3
size: .
D: .
CDR3: CATKIGELTDTQYF
DNA: TGTGCCACCAAGATAGGAGAACTCACAGATACGCAGTATTTT

V: TRBV2
J: TRBJ2-5
size: .
D: .
CDR3: CASSEAWSYQETQYF
DNA: TGTGCCAGCAGTGAAGCCTGGTCGTACCAAGAGACCCAGTACTTC

V: TRBV2
J: TRBJ1-6
size: few
D: .
CDR3: CASSEGRVHSPLHF
DNA: TGTGCCAGCAGTGAAGGCAGGGTGCATTCACCCCTCCACTTT

V: TRBV4-1
J: TRBJ1-6
size: .
D: .
CDR3: CASSQAPSTPSPLHF
DNA: TGCGCCAGCAGCCAAGCCCCGTCGACTCCTTCACCCCTCCACTTT

V: TRBV5-1
J: TRBJ1-3
size: .
D: .
CDR3: CASSFSSAGNTIYF
DNA: TGCGCCAGCAGCTTCTCGAGTGCTGGAAACACCATATATTTT

V: TRBV11-2
J: TRBJ2-3
size: .
D: TRBD2
CDR3: CASSFGTSGREDTQYF
DNA: TGTGCCAGCAGCTTCGGGACTAGCGGGAGGGAGGATACGCAGTATTTT

V: TRBV28
J: TRBJ2-3
size: .
D: .
CDR3: CASSFPGVPGKDTQYF
DNA: TGTGCCAGCAGTTTCCCCGGGGTTCCCGGAAAAGATACGCAGTATTTT

V: TRBV5-1
J: TRBJ2-5
size: .
D: TRBD2
CDR3: CASSLGAGAQETQYF
DNA: TGCGCCAGCAGCTTGGGAGCGGGGGCCCAAGAGACCCAGTACTTC

V: TRBV5-1
J: TRBJ1-2
size: .
D: .
CDR3: CASSQDTNDYGYTF
DNA: TGCGCCAGCAGCCAGGACACGAATGACTATGGCTACACCTTC

V: TRBV6-1
J: TRBJ2-5
size: .
D: TRBD2
CDR3: CASSEVASGGGTQYF
DNA: TGTGCCAGCAGTGAAGTCGCTAGCGGGGGAGGGACCCAGTACTTC

V: TRBV11-2
J: TRBJ2-2
size: .
D: .
CDR3: CASRGVDGELFF
DNA: TGTGCCAGCAGGGGGGTCGACGGGGAGCTGTTTTTT

V: TRBV2
J: TRBJ2-3
size: .
D: .
CDR3: CASSGGGRKTDTQYF
DNA: TGTGCCAGCAGTGGTGGGGGGCGAAAAACAGATACGCAGTATTTT